The rows below give T cell receptor beta chains drawn from one sample of a study of shared clonotypes between healthy human individuals. Repertoires were generated with immunoSEQ multiplex PCR, while TCRdb's copy carries only in-frame clones and drops some. The sample includes around 1 million clones, over 75% seen only once; the top ten take approximately 1.5%. Material for sequencing was memory CD4+ T cells sorted from blood. All receptors derive from a man aged 18 to 30 in good health. The CDR3 runs from the conserved cysteine through the conserved F or W. A D gene is named only where the DNA matches it firmly. The listing skips clone size in some rows; elsewhere it reads once, few, many or a size class.

abundance,d_gene,j_gene,v_gene,CDR3aa,CDR3nt
many,TRBD2,TRBJ2-4,TRBV28,CASWERGAKNIQYF,TGTGCCAGCTGGGAGCGGGGGGCCAAAAACATTCAGTACTTC
.,.,TRBJ1-1,TRBV2,CATSVARDEAFF,TGTGCCACCTCGGTGGCTCGGGATGAAGCTTTCTTT
.,.,TRBJ1-5,TRBV28,CASSILRGLQPQHF,TGTGCCAGCAGTATACTCAGGGGTCTTCAGCCCCAGCATTTT
.,.,TRBJ1-1,TRBV27,CASSFDRLTEAFF,TGTGCCAGCAGTTTCGACAGACTCACTGAAGCTTTCTTT
.,.,TRBJ2-2,TRBV5-6,CASSSWGGKNTGELFF,TGTGCCAGCAGCTCTTGGGGCGGTAAGAACACCGGGGAGCTGTTTTTT
.,.,TRBJ1-1,TRBV6-5,CASRNSITEAFF,TGTGCCAGCAGAAACAGTATTACTGAAGCTTTCTTT
.,.,TRBJ1-5,TRBV6-6,CASSLDPGHSNQPQHF,TGTGCCAGCAGTTTAGACCCAGGCCATAGCAATCAGCCCCAGCATTTT
.,TRBD2,TRBJ2-7,TRBV11-2,CASSRTSGRPGEQYF,TGTGCCAGCAGCCGGACTAGCGGGAGGCCAGGGGAGCAGTACTTC
.,.,TRBJ1-1,TRBV6-5,CASSLARQIPEAFF,TGTGCCAGCAGTCTCGCGAGACAGATCCCCGAAGCTTTCTTT
.,.,TRBJ2-1,TRBV29-1,CSVGRGYNEQFF,TGCAGCGTTGGTAGGGGATACAATGAGCAGTTCTTC
.,TRBD1,TRBJ1-6,TRBV5-1,CASSSTGGDHSPLHF,TGCGCCAGCAGCTCGACAGGGGGGGACCATTCACCCCTCCACTTT
once,.,TRBJ1-2,TRBV5-1,CASSLTDGGYGYTF,TGCGCCAGCAGCTTGACAGATGGGGGCTATGGCTACACCTTC
.,TRBD2,TRBJ2-7,TRBV6-5,CAHPAGDPYEQYF,TGTGCACATCCGGCGGGAGATCCCTACGAGCAGTACTTC
.,.,TRBJ1-1,TRBV30,CAWRGLTGEAFF,TGTGCCTGGAGAGGCTTAACAGGAGAAGCTTTCTTT
.,.,TRBJ2-3,TRBV6-1,CASSRRETDTQYF,TGTGCCAGCAGTAGAAGGGAAACAGATACGCAGTATTTT
.,TRBD1,TRBJ2-7,TRBV5-1,CASSVDRPSYEQYF,TGCGCCAGCAGCGTGGACAGGCCCTCTTACGAGCAGTACTTC
.,TRBD2,TRBJ2-3,TRBV5-4,CASSWTLLAGGSTDTQYF,TGTGCCAGCAGCTGGACGCTCCTAGCGGGGGGAAGCACAGATACGCAGTATTTT
.,TRBD2,TRBJ2-1,TRBV7-6,CASSQGLAGGSLLNEQFF,TGTGCCAGCAGCCAAGGACTAGCGGGGGGCTCCCTCCTCAATGAGCAGTTCTTC
.,.,TRBJ1-4,TRBV4-3,CASSQDRGISEKLFF,TGCGCCAGCAGCCAAGATCGTGGGATAAGCGAAAAACTGTTTTTT
.,TRBD1,TRBJ2-2,TRBV5-6,CASSLFVTGVSGELFF,TGTGCCAGCAGCTTATTTGTGACAGGGGTCTCCGGGGAGCTGTTTTTT
.,TRBD1,TRBJ1-1,TRBV5-1,CASSFRGQDTEAFF,TGCGCCAGCAGCTTCCGCGGACAGGACACTGAAGCTTTCTTT
few,.,TRBJ1-2,TRBV11-2,CASSPGGNYGYTF,TGTGCCAGCAGCCCGGGAGGGAACTATGGCTACACCTTC
.,.,TRBJ1-4,TRBV5-1,CASSLALGPVEKLFF,TGCGCCAGCAGCTTGGCCCTGGGTCCGGTGGAAAAACTGTTTTTT
few,.,TRBJ2-2,TRBV28,CASYRNTGELFF,TGTGCCAGCTACAGGAACACCGGGGAGCTGTTTTTT
.,TRBD2,TRBJ2-7,TRBV6-6,CASSQRGGTYEQYF,TGTGCCAGTTCTCAGCGGGGGGGTACCTACGAGCAGTACTTC
.,.,TRBJ1-5,TRBV11-2,CASRLDNQPQHF,TGTGCCAGCAGGTTAGACAATCAGCCCCAGCATTTT
.,.,TRBJ1-2,TRBV28,CASSSFRGYTF,TGTGCCAGCAGTTCCTTCCGGGGCTACACCTTC
.,.,TRBJ1-1,TRBV10-1,CASSVSRMNTEAFF,TGCGCCAGCAGTGTATCCAGGATGAACACTGAAGCTTTCTTT
once,TRBD1,TRBJ1-3,TRBV18,CASSLGQDSGNTIYF,TGTGCCAGCTCACTGGGACAGGACTCTGGAAACACCATATATTTT
.,.,TRBJ2-7,TRBV6-5,CASRGTSGGTYEQYF,TGTGCCAGCAGGGGAACTAGTGGCGGGACGTACGAGCAGTACTTC
few,.,TRBJ1-6,TRBV28,CASSWTADYNSPLHF,TGTGCCAGCAGTTGGACCGCCGACTATAATTCACCCCTCCACTTT
.,.,TRBJ1-2,TRBV9,CASSVTGVSGYTF,TGTGCCAGCAGCGTTACAGGAGTCAGTGGCTACACCTTC
few,.,TRBJ1-2,TRBV18,CASSPPRGGGYGYTF,TGTGCCAGCTCACCACCGAGGGGAGGAGGCTATGGCTACACCTTC
.,.,TRBJ2-2,TRBV4-3,CASSQDGAAGELFF,TGCGCCAGCAGCCAAGATGGGGCGGCCGGGGAGCTGTTTTTT
once,.,TRBJ1-1,TRBV11-2,CASSSVGGNTEAFF,TGTGCCAGCAGCTCTGTTGGGGGGAACACTGAAGCTTTCTTT
.,TRBD1,TRBJ1-5,TRBV30,CAWSTGAVGQPQHF,TGTGCCTGGAGCACAGGGGCAGTGGGCCAGCCCCAGCATTTT
few,.,TRBJ1-3,TRBV30,CAWSSQSGNTIYF,TGTGCCTGGAGCAGCCAATCTGGAAACACCATATATTTT
few,TRBD1,TRBJ1-2,TRBV14,CASSPIQGAQSYTF,TGTGCCAGCAGCCCCATACAGGGGGCGCAAAGCTACACCTTC
.,.,TRBJ2-3,TRBV11-3,CASSLRSDTQYF,TGTGCCAGCAGCCTAAGATCCGATACGCAGTATTTT
.,.,TRBJ1-3,TRBV7-9,CASSLDRDYSGNTIYF,TGTGCCAGCAGCTTAGACAGGGACTACTCTGGAAACACCATATATTTT
.,.,TRBJ2-1,TRBV6-4,CASSDSEGRNEQFF,TGTGCCAGCAGTGACTCGGAGGGCCGGAATGAGCAGTTCTTC
.,.,TRBJ2-7,TRBV19,CASSIRGRPYEQYF,TGTGCCAGTAGTATAAGGGGGAGACCATACGAGCAGTACTTC